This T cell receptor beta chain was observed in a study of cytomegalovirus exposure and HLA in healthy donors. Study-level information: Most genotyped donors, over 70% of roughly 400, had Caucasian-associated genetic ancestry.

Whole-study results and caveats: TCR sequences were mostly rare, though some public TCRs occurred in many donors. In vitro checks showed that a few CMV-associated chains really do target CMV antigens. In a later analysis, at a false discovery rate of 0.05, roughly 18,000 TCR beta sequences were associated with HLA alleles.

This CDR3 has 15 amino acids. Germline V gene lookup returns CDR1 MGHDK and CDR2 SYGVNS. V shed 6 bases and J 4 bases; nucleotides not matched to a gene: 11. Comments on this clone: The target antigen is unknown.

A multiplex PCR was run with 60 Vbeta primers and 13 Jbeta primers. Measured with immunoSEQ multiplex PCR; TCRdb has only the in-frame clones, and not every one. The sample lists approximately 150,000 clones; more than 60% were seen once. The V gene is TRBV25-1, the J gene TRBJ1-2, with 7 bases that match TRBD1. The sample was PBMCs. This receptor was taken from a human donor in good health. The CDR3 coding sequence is TGTGCCAGCAGCCCCAGGACAGGACCCTTCTATGGCTACACCTTC. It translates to CASSPRTGPFYGYTF.